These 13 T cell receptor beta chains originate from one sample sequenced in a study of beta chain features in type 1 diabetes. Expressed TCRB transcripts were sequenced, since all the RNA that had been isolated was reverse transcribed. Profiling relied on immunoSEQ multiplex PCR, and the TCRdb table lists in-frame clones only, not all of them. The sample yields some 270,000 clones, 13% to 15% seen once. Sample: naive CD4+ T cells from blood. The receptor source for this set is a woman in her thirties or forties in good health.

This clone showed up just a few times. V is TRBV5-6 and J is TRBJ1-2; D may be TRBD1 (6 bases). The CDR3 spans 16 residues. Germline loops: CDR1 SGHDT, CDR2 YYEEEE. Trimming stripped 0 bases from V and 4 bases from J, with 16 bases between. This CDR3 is CASSLAGTQGPYGYTF. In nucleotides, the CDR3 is TGTGCCAGCAGCTTGGCCGGTACGCAGGGGCCCTATGGCTACACCTTC. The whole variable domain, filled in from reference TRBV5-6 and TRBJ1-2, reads DAGVTQSPTHLIKTRGQQVTLRCSPKSGHDTVSWYQQALGQGPQFIFQYYEEEERQRGNFPDRFSGHQFPNYSSELNVNALLLGDSALYLCASSLAGTQGPYGYTFGSGTRLTVV.

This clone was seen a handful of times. CDR3 sequence: CATTGELFYEQYF. CDR3 DNA sequence: TGTGCCACTACGGGGGAACTTTTCTACGAGCAGTACTTC. This rearrangement joins TRBV6-6 to TRBJ2-7; D perhaps matches TRBD2 (6 bases). CDR1 is MNHNY, CDR2 SVGAGI, per germline (reference sequence). Trimming removed 10 bases from V and 3 bases from J, with 16 bases in between. The CDR3 totals 13 residues.

The CDR3 DNA follows: TGTGCCAGAGGACAGGGGGCGGATCAGCCCCAGCATTTT. It is translated as CARGQGADQPQHF. This chain connects TRBV2 to TRBJ1-5, with 11 bases identical to TRBD1. CDR3 length equals 13 residues. Losses at the gene ends were 9 bases for V and 5 bases for J; bases not matched to a gene: 3. Germline CDR1 reads SNHLY; CDR2 reads FYNNEI.

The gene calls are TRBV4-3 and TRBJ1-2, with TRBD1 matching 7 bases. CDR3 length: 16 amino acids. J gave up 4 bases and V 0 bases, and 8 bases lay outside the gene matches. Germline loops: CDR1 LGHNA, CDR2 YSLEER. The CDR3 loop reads CASSQDTTGQAYGYTF. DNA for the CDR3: TGCGCCAGCAGCCAAGATACGACAGGGCAGGCCTATGGCTACACCTTC.

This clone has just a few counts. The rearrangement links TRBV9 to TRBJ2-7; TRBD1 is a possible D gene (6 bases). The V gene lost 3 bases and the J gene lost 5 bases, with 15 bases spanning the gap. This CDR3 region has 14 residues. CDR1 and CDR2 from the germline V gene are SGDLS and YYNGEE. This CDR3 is CASSAGTQENEQYF. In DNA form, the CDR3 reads TGTGCCAGCAGCGCAGGGACACAAGAAAACGAGCAGTACTTC.

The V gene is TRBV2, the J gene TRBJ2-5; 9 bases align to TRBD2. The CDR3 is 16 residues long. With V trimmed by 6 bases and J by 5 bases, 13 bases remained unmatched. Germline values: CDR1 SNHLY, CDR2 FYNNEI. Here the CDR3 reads CASRGVLRGGAETQYF. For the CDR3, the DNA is TGTGCCAGCAGGGGGGTTTTGCGGGGGGGAGCGGAGACCCAGTACTTC.

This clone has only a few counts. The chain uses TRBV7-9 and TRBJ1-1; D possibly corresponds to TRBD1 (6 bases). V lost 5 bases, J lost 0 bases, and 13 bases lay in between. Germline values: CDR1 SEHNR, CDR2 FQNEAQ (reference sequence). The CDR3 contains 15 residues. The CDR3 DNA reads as TGTGCCAGCAGCGCGGACAGTATCATGAACACTGAAGCTTTCTTT. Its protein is CASSADSIMNTEAFF.

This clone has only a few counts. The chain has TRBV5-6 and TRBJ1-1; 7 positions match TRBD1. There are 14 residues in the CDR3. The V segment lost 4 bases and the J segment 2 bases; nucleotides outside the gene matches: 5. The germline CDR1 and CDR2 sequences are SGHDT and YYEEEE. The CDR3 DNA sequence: TGTGCCAGCAGCCTTCCAGGGGGAAACACTGAAGCTTTCTTT. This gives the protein CASSLPGGNTEAFF.

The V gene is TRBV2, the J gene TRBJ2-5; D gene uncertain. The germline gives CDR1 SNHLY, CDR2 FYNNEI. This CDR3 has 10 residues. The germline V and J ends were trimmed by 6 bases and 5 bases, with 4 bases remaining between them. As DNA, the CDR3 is TGTGCCAGCAGAGAGGAGACCCAGTACTTC. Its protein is CASREETQYF.

CDR3 sequence: CASSPPGLGFNEQFF. DNA for the CDR3: TGCGCCAGCTCCCCCCCGGGACTAGGGTTCAATGAGCAGTTCTTC. The J gene is TRBJ2-1, the V gene TRBV5-1, with 8 bases aligning to TRBD2. The V and J ends lost 7 bases and 6 bases, in that order; junction bases with no gene match: 12. This CDR3 is built from 15 residues. Germline CDR1 and CDR2: SGHRS and YFSETQ.

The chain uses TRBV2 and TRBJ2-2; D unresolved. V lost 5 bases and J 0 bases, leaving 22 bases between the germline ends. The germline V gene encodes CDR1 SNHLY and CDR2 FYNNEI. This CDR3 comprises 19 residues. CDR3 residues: CASSRPGYRKQSNTGELFF. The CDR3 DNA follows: TGTGCCAGCAGTAGGCCTGGATACAGAAAGCAGTCGAACACCGGGGAGCTGTTTTTT.

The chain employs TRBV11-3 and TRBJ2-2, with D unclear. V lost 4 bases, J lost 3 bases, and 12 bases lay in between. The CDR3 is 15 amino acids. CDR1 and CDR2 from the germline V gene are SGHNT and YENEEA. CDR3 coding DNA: TGTGCCAGCAGCTCCACTAACGAACACACCGGGGAGCTGTTTTTT. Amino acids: CASSSTNEHTGELFF.

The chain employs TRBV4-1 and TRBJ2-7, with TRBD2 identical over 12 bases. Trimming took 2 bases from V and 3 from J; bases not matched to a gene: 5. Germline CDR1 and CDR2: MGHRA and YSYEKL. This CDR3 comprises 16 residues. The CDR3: CASSQQGLAGNYEQYF. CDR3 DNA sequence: TGCGCCAGCAGCCAACAGGGACTAGCGGGTAACTACGAGCAGTACTTC.